Following are 28 T cell receptor beta chains from one sample sequenced in a study of identical twins. TCRdb independently ran MiXCR on the 5' RACE reads; one entry per CDR3 protein. This table holds around 530,000 distinct CDR3 sequences, 15% found once. These records were also assigned to another study, of yellow fever vaccine responses in identical twins.

Sequencing was done on a sample of CD4+ T cells sorted from blood. These receptors were collected from a young woman in good health.

This clonotype was seen only a few times. The chain employs TRBV20-1 and TRBJ2-1, with a possible D match to TRBD2 (7 bases). Per germline, CDR1 DFQATT and CDR2 SNEGSKA (reference sequence). This CDR3 contains 13 residues. Written as DNA, the CDR3 is TGCAGGGGAGGGGGGCGAGATGGGAATGAGCAGTTCTTC. It is translated as CRGGGRDGNEQFF.

This clonotype turned up a few times. This chain uses TRBV7-8 with TRBJ2-1; no clear D gene. V was clipped by 1 base and J by 8 bases, with 9 bases between them. The CDR3 runs 13 residues. The germline V gene encodes CDR1 SGHVS and CDR2 FQNEAQ. This chain's CDR3 is CASSLVLVDEQFF. CDR3 nucleotide sequence: TGTGCCAGCAGCTTAGTGCTAGTCGATGAGCAGTTCTTC.

This clonotype was observed at least ten times. The chain is built from TRBV12-3 or TRBV12-4 and TRBJ1-1, with a possible D match to TRBD1 (5 bases). The V end lost 4 bases, the J end lost 1 base, and 7 bases lay between the germline ends. CDR3 length: 13 residues. CDR3 bases: TGTGCCAGCAGTTGGGGGGGGAACACTGAAGCTTTCTTT. This translates into CASSWGGNTEAFF.

This clonotype has a handful of counts. This chain connects TRBV27 to TRBJ2-7, with D perhaps TRBD1 (6 bases). V shed 5 bases and J shed 2 bases, with 13 bases lying between them. Germline V gene data show CDR1 as MNHEY and CDR2 as SMNVEV (reference sequence). The CDR3 runs to 14 residues. CDR3 nucleotide sequence: TGTGCCAGCAGTCGTGGGACACGCGCCTACGAGCAGTACTTC. This gives the protein CASSRGTRAYEQYF.

This clonotype was seen a few times. V gene TRBV28 combines with J gene TRBJ1-6, with D unclear. CDR1 MDHEN and CDR2 SYDVKM come from the germline V gene. CDR3 length: 13 amino acids. V was clipped by 11 bases and J by 4 bases, with 12 bases between them. CDR3 region: CAVGPGYNSPLHF. In nucleotides, the CDR3 is TGTGCCGTCGGTCCAGGTTATAATTCACCCCTCCACTTT.

This clonotype was observed at least ten times. V and J are TRBV12-3 or TRBV12-4 and TRBJ1-3, with 7 nucleotides matching TRBD1. V was clipped by 2 bases and J by 3 bases; unmatched bases: 1. The CDR3 length is 14 residues. The CDR3 spells CASSLSGGGNTIYF. The CDR3 DNA follows: TGTGCCAGCAGTTTATCAGGGGGTGGAAACACCATATATTTT.

The J gene is TRBJ1-1, the V gene TRBV28; no firm D call. The CDR3 contains 14 residues. Germline assignment: CDR1 MDHEN and CDR2 SYDVKM. The V end lost 4 bases, the J end lost 5 bases, and 14 bases lay between the germline ends. The CDR3 loop is CASSSLTPRTEAFF. CDR3 nucleotides: TGTGCCAGCAGTTCTCTAACGCCCCGTACTGAAGCTTTCTTT.

As for this clonotype: The junction does not match germline at one end; this may be a read error. V gene TRBV10-3 combines with J gene TRBJ1-2; D is unresolved. From germline, CDR1 is ENHRY and CDR2 SYGVKD. The CDR3 contains 15 residues. DNA for the CDR3: TGTGCCATTAGTGATTCGGGTTATGCTAACTATGGCTACACCTTC. It is translated as CAISDSGYANYGYTF.

There are a few counts of this clonotype. The chain uses TRBV5-1 and TRBJ2-5; weak D call: TRBD1 (7 bases). The V and J ends lost 4 bases and 0 bases respectively, with 16 bases between them. Germline CDR1 is SGHRS and CDR2 is YFSETQ. The CDR3 is made up of 16 amino acids. DNA for the CDR3: TGCGCCAGCAGCCAGGGGGGCTCAGGGCACCAAGAGACCCAGTACTTC. Its protein product is CASSQGGSGHQETQYF.

The chain joins TRBV10-1 to TRBJ2-3; D is tentatively TRBD1 or TRBD2 (5 bases each). The CDR3 is made up of 16 amino acids. V was cut by 3 bases and J by 0 bases, with 13 bases left in between. CDR1 and CDR2 from the germline V gene are WNHNN and SYGVQD (reference sequence). The CDR3 reads CASSDPGRYSTDTQYF. The CDR3 nucleotides are TGCGCCAGCAGTGACCCGGGGCGGTATAGCACAGATACGCAGTATTTT.

J is TRBJ2-3 and V is TRBV10-3; TRBD2 matches at 12 bases. Germline CDR1 reads ENHRY; CDR2 reads SYGVKD. With V trimmed by 5 bases and J by 0 bases, 0 bases remained unmatched. The CDR3 runs 15 residues. CDR3 sequence: CAISLAGGSTDTQYF. CDR3 sequence (DNA): TGTGCCATCAGTCTAGCGGGGGGGAGCACAGATACGCAGTATTTT.

The rearrangement joins TRBV5-1 to TRBJ1-4; D ambiguous. From germline, CDR1 is SGHRS and CDR2 YFSETQ. There are 14 residues in the CDR3. Trimming shortened V by 4 bases and J by 2 bases, and 9 bases separated the two germline ends. Here the CDR3 reads CASSPAVTNEKLFF. CDR3 DNA sequence: TGCGCCAGCAGCCCTGCTGTGACTAATGAAAAACTGTTTTTT.

This clonotype was seen a few times. This sequence joins TRBV10-3 and TRBJ2-1, with a tentative D call TRBD2 (6 bases). Between the trimmed V and J ends, which lost 0 bases and 0 bases, there was a span of 9 bases. This CDR3 region has 16 residues. The V gene's germline CDR1 is ENHRY and CDR2 SYGVKD. CDR3 DNA sequence: TGTGCCATCAGTGAGTCGCGGGGCAGCTCCTACAATGAGCAGTTCTTC. The encoded protein is CAISESRGSSYNEQFF.

This clonotype was seen a handful of times. J is TRBJ2-7 and V is TRBV28; 9 positions agree with TRBD1. With 4 bases clipped from V and 4 bases from J, the junction kept 8 bases outside the gene matches. Germline-derived CDR1 and CDR2 are MDHEN and SYDVKM. CDR3 length equals 15 residues. This CDR3 is CASSSGDREYYEQYF. CDR3 coding DNA: TGTGCCAGCAGTTCTGGGGACAGGGAATATTACGAGCAGTACTTC.

In its sample, this clonotype was seen many times. This chain links TRBV5-1 with TRBJ1-1; tentative D call: TRBD1 (6 bases). The CDR3 loop spans 14 amino acids. V lost 2 bases and J 4 bases, leaving 12 bases between the germline ends. Germline loops: CDR1 SGHRS, CDR2 YFSETQ. The CDR3 region has the DNA TGCGCCAGCAGCTTTATTTCACAGGGCACTGAAGCTTTCTTT. The encoded protein is CASSFISQGTEAFF.

The chain couples TRBV11-2 to TRBJ2-1; TRBD1 matches 9 bases. V was pared by 5 bases and J by 6 bases, with 5 bases of the junction left unmatched. Germline V gene data show CDR1 as SGHAT and CDR2 as FQNNGV. The CDR3 extends over 14 amino acids. The CDR3 DNA is TGTGCCAGCAGCACCGGGACAGGGCGCAATGAGCAGTTCTTC. This gives the protein CASSTGTGRNEQFF.

The sample holds a few counts of this clonotype. The V gene is TRBV20-1, the J gene TRBJ1-1; D unclear. Germline V gene data show CDR1 as DFQATT and CDR2 as SNEGSKA (reference sequence). CDR3 length equals 11 residues. V was trimmed by 0 bases and J by 8 bases, leaving 7 bases between them. The CDR3 here is CSARDITEAFF. CDR3 sequence (DNA): TGCAGTGCTAGAGATATAACCGAAGCTTTCTTT.

This clonotype was recorded at least ten times. The CDR3: CASSYGTGGYEQYV. The CDR3 DNA reads TGTGCCAGCAGTTATGGGACAGGGGGCTACGAGCAGTACGTC. The rearrangement links TRBV12-3 or TRBV12-4 to TRBJ2-7; the match to TRBD1 covers 11 bases. The junction had 2 bases not matched to a gene; V was cut back by 4 bases and J by 3 bases. This CDR3 has 14 amino acids.

This chain uses TRBV20-1 with TRBJ1-4; D is unresolved. Between the trimmed V and J ends, which lost 0 bases and 16 bases, there was a span of 12 bases. The CDR3 is 11 amino acids. Germline assignment: CDR1 DFQATT and CDR2 SNEGSKA (reference sequence). In DNA form, the CDR3 reads TGCAGTGCTAGAGAAGGGTATAGACCGTTTTTT. This encodes CSAREGYRPFF.

This clonotype was counted only a few times. V and J are TRBV25-1 and TRBJ2-1, with 9 nucleotides matching TRBD2. Germline assignment: CDR1 MGHDK and CDR2 SYGVNS. V lost 5 bases to trimming and J lost 2 bases; unmatched junction nucleotides: 13. This CDR3 spans 18 amino acids. The CDR3 DNA reads TGTGCCAGCAGTTCTCAACGGACTAGCGCTAGGCCCTACAATGAGCAGTTCTTC. Translation: CASSSQRTSARPYNEQFF.

This clonotype was picked up a small number of times. V is TRBV28 and J is TRBJ1-5, with 10 nucleotides matching TRBD1. The CDR3 loop spans 15 amino acids. Germline V gene lookup returns CDR1 MDHEN and CDR2 SYDVKM. The J segment lost 9 bases and the V segment lost 10 bases, leaving 15 bases of the junction unmatched. Here the CDR3 reads CATSGGQGTRAPQHF. CDR3 nucleotide sequence: TGTGCCACTTCGGGGGGACAGGGGACGCGCGCGCCCCAGCATTTT.

CDR3 bases: TGTGCCAGCAGCCACAGGAATCTCTACGAGCAGTACGTC. Its translation: CASSHRNLYEQYV. The V gene is TRBV6-8, the J gene TRBJ2-7, with TRBD1 as a possible D gene (5 bases). The ends were cut back, 6 bases at V and 3 bases at J, with 12 bases in the middle. The CDR3 consists of 13 residues. Germline V lookup: CDR1 MNHGY, CDR2 SAAAGT.

This chain joins TRBV3-1 and TRBJ2-4; TRBD2 agrees at 9 bases. After removal of 0 bases from V and 4 bases from J, the junction contained 10 bases not matched to a gene. CDR1 is LGHDT, CDR2 YNNKEL, per germline (reference sequence). CDR3 length: 18 residues. The CDR3 DNA sequence: TGTGCCAGCAGCCAAGAACTTCTAGCGGGGTCTGGGAAAAACATTCAGTACTTC. Amino acids: CASSQELLAGSGKNIQYF.

V gene TRBV12-3 or TRBV12-4 combines with J gene TRBJ1-2, with 7 bases identical to TRBD1. Trimming at V came to 5 bases and at J to 5 bases, leaving 11 bases not matched to a gene. The CDR3 length is 15 residues. CDR3: CASSQRGQDVYGYTF. The DNA for the CDR3 is TGTGCCAGCAGTCAGCGCGGACAGGATGTGTATGGCTACACCTTC.

This clonotype appeared a few times. The chain links TRBV5-1 to TRBJ2-2; TRBD2 is a possible D gene (6 bases). CDR1 is SGHRS, CDR2 YFSETQ, per germline. This CDR3 spans 17 amino acids. Trimming shortened V by 2 bases and J by 5 bases, and 19 bases separated the two germline ends. The chain's CDR3 is CASSFPAGWSRTGELFF. The CDR3 region has the DNA TGCGCCAGCAGCTTTCCGGCGGGATGGTCCCGAACCGGGGAGCTGTTTTTT.

V is TRBV29-1 and J is TRBJ2-1, with 9 bases that match TRBD1. This CDR3 comprises 15 residues. Germline V gene lookup returns CDR1 SQVTM and CDR2 ANQGSEA. The V segment lost 6 bases and the J segment 7 bases; nucleotides outside the gene matches: 13. This chain's CDR3 is CSVGTDRGRKNEQFF. Here the CDR3 DNA reads TGCAGCGTAGGAACGGACAGGGGCCGGAAAAATGAGCAGTTCTTC.

This clonotype turned up a few times. This chain links TRBV6-6 with TRBJ1-6; D is undetermined. This CDR3 has 12 residues. Trimming took 6 bases from V and 7 from J, leaving 7 bases between them. Germline CDR1 is MNHNY and CDR2 is SVGAGI (reference sequence). This CDR3 reads CASRLGNSPLHF. DNA of the CDR3: TGTGCCAGCAGATTGGGGAATTCACCCCTCCACTTT.

V gene TRBV5-1 combines with J gene TRBJ2-7; 8 bases line up with TRBD1. Trimming took 0 bases from V and 2 from J; bases not matched to a gene: 7. The length of the CDR3 is 16 residues. CDR1 SGHRS and CDR2 YFSETQ come from the germline V gene. The CDR3 bases are TGCGCCAGCAGCTTGGCCGACAGGGGTCGCACCTACGAGCAGTACTTC. It specifies CASSLADRGRTYEQYF.